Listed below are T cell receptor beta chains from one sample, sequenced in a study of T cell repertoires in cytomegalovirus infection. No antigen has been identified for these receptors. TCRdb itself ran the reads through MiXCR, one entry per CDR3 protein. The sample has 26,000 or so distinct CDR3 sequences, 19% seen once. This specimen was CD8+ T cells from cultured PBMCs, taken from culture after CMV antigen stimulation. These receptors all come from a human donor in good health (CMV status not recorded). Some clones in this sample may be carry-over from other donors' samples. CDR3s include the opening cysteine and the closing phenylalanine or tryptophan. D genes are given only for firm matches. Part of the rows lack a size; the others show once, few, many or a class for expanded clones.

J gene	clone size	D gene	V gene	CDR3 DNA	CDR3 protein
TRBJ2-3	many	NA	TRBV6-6	TGTGCCAGCAGCCGCGGAGGCACAGATACGCAGTATTTT	CASSRGGTDTQYF
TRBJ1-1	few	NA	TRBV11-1	TGTGCCAGCAGCCTATCAGTTAACACTGAAGCTTTCTTT	CASSLSVNTEAFF
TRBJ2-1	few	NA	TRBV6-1	TGTGCCAGCAGTGAAGAGGGTAGCCACTACAATGAGCAGTTCTTC	CASSEEGSHYNEQFF
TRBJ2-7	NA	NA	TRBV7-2	TGTGCCAGCAGCAACACCCTTCTCGAGCAGTACTTC	CASSNTLLEQYF
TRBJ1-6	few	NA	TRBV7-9	TGTGCCAGCAGCCCCAAGGGGGAGAATTCACCCCTCCACTTT	CASSPKGENSPLHF
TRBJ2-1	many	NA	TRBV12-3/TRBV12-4	TGTGCCAGCAGTTCGGCCCTCCCCAATGAGCAGTTCTTC	CASSSALPNEQFF
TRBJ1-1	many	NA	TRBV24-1	TGTGCCACCAGGGGAGAAAACACTGAAGCTTTCTTT	CATRGENTEAFF
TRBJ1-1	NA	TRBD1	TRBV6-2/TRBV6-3	TGTGCCAGCAGTCCATACAGGGGATTGAGCACTGAAGCTTTCTTT	CASSPYRGLSTEAFF
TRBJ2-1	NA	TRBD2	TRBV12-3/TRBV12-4	TGTGCCAGCAGTGGCCTAGCGGGGGGGAAGAATGAGCAGTTCTTC	CASSGLAGGKNEQFF
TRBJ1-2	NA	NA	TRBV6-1	TGTGCCAGCACCGCCTTCGAGGGGTCCCCCTATGGCTACATCTTC	CASTAFEGSPYGYIF
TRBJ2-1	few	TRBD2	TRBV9	TGTGCCAGCAGCGGGGGGACTAGTGGGTTGGTGGATGAGCAGTTCTTC	CASSGGTSGLVDEQFF